This paragraph reports one TCR beta chain. Under the authors' procedure: Researchers report that nucleated cell counts were estimated from reference gene primer amplification. Assay: immunoSEQ multiplex PCR; the TCRdb copy retains only in-frame clones and omits some. From that table come the V and J calls and clone size; the DNA was used to work out D and trimming. The table shows about 270,000 clones, with over 75% occurring only once. The data stem from a study of blood T cell repertoires in COVID-19. Study-level information: Acute-phase and convalescent COVID-19 samples originated in the United States, Italy and Spain.

This CDR3 is built from 15 residues. Germline V gene data show CDR1 as LNHNV and CDR2 as YYDKDF (reference sequence). V gave up 3 bases and J gave up 0 bases; unmatched junction bases: 4. The chain joins TRBV15 to TRBJ2-5; 7 positions match TRBD1. The sample taken for sequencing was peripheral blood. The sequence derives from a woman aged 45-59 years with acute or convalescent COVID-19. In nucleotides, the CDR3 is TGTGCCACCAGCAGCCGGGACAGCTACCAAGAGACCCAGTACTTC. Encoded protein: CATSSRDSYQETQYF.